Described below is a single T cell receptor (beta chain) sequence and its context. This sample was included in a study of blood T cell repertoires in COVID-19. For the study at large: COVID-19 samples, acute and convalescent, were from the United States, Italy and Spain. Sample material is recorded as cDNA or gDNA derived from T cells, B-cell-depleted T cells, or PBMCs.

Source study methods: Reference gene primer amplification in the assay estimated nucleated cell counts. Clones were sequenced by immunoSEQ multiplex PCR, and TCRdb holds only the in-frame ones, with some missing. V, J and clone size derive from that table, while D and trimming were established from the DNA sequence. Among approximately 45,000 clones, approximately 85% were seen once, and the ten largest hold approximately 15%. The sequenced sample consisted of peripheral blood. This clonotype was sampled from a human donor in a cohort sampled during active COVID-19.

DNA of the CDR3: TGCGCCAGCAGCTTGGATGGGGGACAGGGACGTGGCTACACCTTC. Its protein product is CASSLDGGQGRGYTF. The chain recombines TRBV5-1 with TRBJ1-2; 9 nucleotides align to TRBD1. CDR3 length equals 15 residues. The junction had 7 bases not matched to a gene; V was cut back by 0 bases and J by 7 bases. Germline CDR1 is SGHRS and CDR2 is YFSETQ.